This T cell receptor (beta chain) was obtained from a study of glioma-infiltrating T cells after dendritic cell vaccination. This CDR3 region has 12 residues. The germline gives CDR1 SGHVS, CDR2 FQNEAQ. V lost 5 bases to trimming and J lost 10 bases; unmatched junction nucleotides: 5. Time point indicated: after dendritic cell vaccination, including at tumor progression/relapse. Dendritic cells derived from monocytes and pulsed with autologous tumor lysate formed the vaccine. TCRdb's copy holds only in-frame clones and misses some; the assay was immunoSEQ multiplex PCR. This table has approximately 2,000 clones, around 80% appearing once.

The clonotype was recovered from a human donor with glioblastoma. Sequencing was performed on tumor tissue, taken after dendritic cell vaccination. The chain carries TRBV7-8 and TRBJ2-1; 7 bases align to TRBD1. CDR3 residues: CASSHPRGEQFF. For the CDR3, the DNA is TGTGCCAGCAGCCATCCCAGGGGGGAGCAGTTCTTC.